The 24 T cell receptor beta chains given below trace back to one sample, sequenced in a study of CD8+CD57+ T cells in acquired aplastic anemia (dated by TCRdb to 2016 to 2019). Instrument used: Illumina HiSeq 2000. TCR beta VDJ combination and CDR3 sequence profiling used genomic DNA as the template. Using fastp at Q25 and MiXCR, TCRdb reprocessed the public reads and kept productive beta chains. Under each unique CDR3 protein, matching rows form one entry showing the most common genes and DNA. This sample comprises over 100,000 distinct CDR3 sequences, 40% to 45% of them detected only once. The leading ten clones occupy almost 8.5% of the sample. Sequenced: sorted CD4+, CD8+, or CD8+CD57+ T cells (not recorded which) from PBMCs. These receptors all stem from a human donor in good health, serving as a control.

Only a few counts were recorded for this clonotype. Given a much more abundant clone one base away, this may be a read error. V and J are TRBV5-1 and TRBJ2-7, with D tentatively TRBD1 or TRBD2 (5 bases each). CDR1 is SGHRS and CDR2 is YFSETQ in the germline V gene. The CDR3 runs to 15 residues. The chain's CDR3 is CASSTGTGVSCEQYF. In nucleotides, the CDR3 is TGCGCCAGCAGCACCGGGACGGGTGTCTCCTGCGAGCAGTACTTC. Combining the CDR3 with reference TRBV5-1 and TRBJ2-7 gives the whole variable domain KAGVTQTPRYLIKTRGQQVTLSCSPISGHRSVSWYQQTPGQGLQFLFEYFSETQRNKGNFPGRFSGRQFSNSRSEMNVSTLELGDSALYLCASSTGTGVSCEQYFGPGTRLTVT.

In this sample, this clonotype turned up a few times. The chain links TRBV10-3 to TRBJ2-5; D may match TRBD1 or TRBD2 (6 bases each). This CDR3 has 14 residues. Per the germline V gene, CDR1 is ENHRY and CDR2 is SYGVKD. V shed 4 bases and J shed 5 bases, with 14 bases lying between them. In DNA, the CDR3 is TGTGCCATCAGTGCCCAGACTAGGGGGGAGACCCAGTACTTC. This sequence encodes CAISAQTRGETQYF.

The gene calls are TRBV4-2 and TRBJ1-2, with TRBD1 matching 10 bases. This CDR3 is 15 amino acids long. The J segment lost 6 bases and the V segment lost 0 bases, leaving 4 bases of the junction unmatched. Germline V lookup: CDR1 LGHNA, CDR2 YNFKEQ. CDR3 loop: CASSQEDGTGDGYTF. The CDR3 DNA follows: TGTGCCAGCAGCCAAGAAGACGGGACAGGGGATGGCTACACCTTC.

The sample holds one count of this clonotype. The J gene is TRBJ2-1, the V gene TRBV5-6; no reliable D call. The CDR3 contains 13 residues. The V and J ends lost 10 bases and 8 bases respectively, with 19 bases between them. Germline CDR1 reads SGHDT; CDR2 reads YYEEEE. CDR3 residues: CAGSEALLDEQFF. The CDR3 DNA sequence: TGTGCCGGGTCAGAGGCCCTTTTGGATGAGCAGTTCTTC.

This clonotype has at least ten counts. This sequence joins TRBV2 and TRBJ2-3, with 9 bases identical to TRBD1. Trimming took 0 bases from V and 3 from J; bases not matched to a gene: 1. The CDR3 is 15 residues long. Germline CDR1 is SNHLY and CDR2 is FYNNEI. The CDR3 region is CASSEAGQGTDTQYF. The DNA of the CDR3 is TGTGCCAGCAGTGAAGCGGGACAGGGTACAGATACGCAGTATTTT.

Concerning this clonotype itself: One end of the junction does not line up with germline, which may come from a read error. The chain couples TRBV19 to TRBJ1-5; 7 positions agree with TRBD1. Germline values: CDR1 LNHDA, CDR2 SQIVND (reference sequence). This CDR3 is built from 15 residues. The CDR3 bases are TGTGCCAGTAGTAGGGACAGATATAGCGATCAGCCCCAGCATTTT. Amino acid sequence: CASSRDRYSDQPQHF.

The sample holds many counts of this clonotype. The J gene is TRBJ1-2, the V gene TRBV2; 8 bases map to TRBD1. This CDR3 has 15 residues. Germline trimming cut 3 bases from V and 4 bases from J; bases unmatched to any gene: 7. Germline V lookup: CDR1 SNHLY, CDR2 FYNNEI. CDR3 amino acids: CASSDWGQAGYGYTF. CDR3 sequence (DNA): TGTGCCAGCAGTGATTGGGGACAGGCAGGCTATGGCTACACCTTC.

This rearrangement joins TRBV7-3 to TRBJ2-5; no definite D call. Germline V CDR1 and CDR2: SGHTA, FQGTGA. The CDR3 consists of 14 residues. Trimming left V 5 bases short and J 5 bases short, with 15 bases between. Written as DNA, the CDR3 is TGTGCCAGCAGCACCCTGGGCCCGAGGGAGACCCAGTACTTC. Encoded protein: CASSTLGPRETQYF.

This clonotype was seen at least ten times. The chain employs TRBV6-1 and TRBJ1-6; weak D call: TRBD1 (6 bases). This CDR3 contains 12 residues. The V gene's germline CDR1 is MNHNS and CDR2 SASEGT. The CDR3 DNA follows: TGTGCTTCTACACAGGGACGCTCACCCCTCCACTTT. This sequence encodes CASTQGRSPLHF.

This clonotype came up many times. V and J are TRBV20-1 and TRBJ2-1; 7 bases are a match to TRBD1. The V and J ends lost 1 base and 2 bases, in that order; junction bases with no gene match: 8. This CDR3 has 16 amino acids. Germline lookup yields CDR1 DFQATT and CDR2 SNEGSKA (reference sequence). This CDR3 reads CSARGVTGNAYNEQFF. The DNA of the CDR3 is TGCAGTGCTAGAGGTGTGACAGGGAACGCCTACAATGAGCAGTTCTTC.

In this sample, this clonotype turned up many times. The J gene is TRBJ2-7, the V gene TRBV5-1; TRBD1 is a possible D gene (6 bases). The germline V and J ends were trimmed by 2 bases and 3 bases, with 9 bases remaining between them. Germline values: CDR1 SGHRS, CDR2 YFSETQ. CDR3 length: 13 residues. CDR3 in DNA: TGCGCCAGCAGCTTCGGACAGATCTACGAGCAGTACTTC. Translation gives CASSFGQIYEQYF. Combining the CDR3 with reference TRBV5-1 and TRBJ2-7 gives the whole variable domain KAGVTQTPRYLIKTRGQQVTLSCSPISGHRSVSWYQQTPGQGLQFLFEYFSETQRNKGNFPGRFSGRQFSNSRSEMNVSTLELGDSALYLCASSFGQIYEQYFGPGTRLTVT.

V usage is TRBV19 and J usage is TRBJ2-1; D not certain. V lost 6 bases, J lost 7 bases, and 10 bases lay in between. The CDR3 has 12 amino acids. The V gene's germline CDR1 is LNHDA and CDR2 SQIVND (reference sequence). The CDR3 DNA sequence: TGTGCCAGTAGGTCATACGAGAATGAGCAGTTCTTC. Its protein is CASRSYENEQFF.

This chain uses TRBV30 with TRBJ2-3, with D perhaps matching TRBD1 (6 bases). CDR1 GTSNPN and CDR2 SVGIG come from the germline V gene (reference sequence). Trimming pared 5 bases from V and 4 bases from J, leaving 13 bases between. The CDR3 is made up of 13 amino acids. In nucleotides, the CDR3 is TGTGCCTGGGAGAACAGGGTTGCAGATACGCAGTATTTT. Its protein product is CAWENRVADTQYF.

There are many counts of this clonotype. The rearrangement joins TRBV3-1 to TRBJ1-1; possibly TRBD1 for D (5 bases). Germline V CDR1 and CDR2: LGHDT, YNNKEL (reference sequence). V was clipped by 6 bases and J by 1 base, with 9 bases between them. The CDR3 is 13 residues long. For the CDR3, the DNA is TGTGCCAGCAGTTTGGGACGGAACACTGAAGCTTTCTTT. Its protein product is CASSLGRNTEAFF.

The table lists this clonotype with a few counts. V usage is TRBV9 and J usage is TRBJ2-7; possibly TRBD2 for D (5 bases). V shed 4 bases and J shed 3 bases, with 17 bases lying between them. Germline V gene data show CDR1 as SGDLS and CDR2 as YYNGEE. CDR3 size: 15 residues. The CDR3 DNA follows: TGTGCCAGCAGCTCCCACGGGGAACTGAACTACGAGCAGTACTTC. Its translation is CASSSHGELNYEQYF.

This clonotype was seen repeatedly, ten times or more. One end of the junction does not line up with germline, which may come from a read error. The V gene is TRBV20-1, the J gene TRBJ1-2; a possible D gene is TRBD1 (6 bases). CDR3 length: 11 amino acids. Germline V gene data show CDR1 as DFQATT and CDR2 as SNEGSKA (reference sequence). CDR3 nucleotide sequence: TGCAGTGCTAGAGATAGGGGGACATTTCCCTTC. It encodes CSARDRGTFPF.

Comments on this clonotype: A much larger clone sits a single nucleotide away, making a read error possible. The chain has TRBV12-5 and TRBJ2-7, with D perhaps matching TRBD2 (5 bases). The V end was cut by 6 bases, the J end by 7 bases, with 13 bases between. The germline gives CDR1 LGHNT, CDR2 FRNRAP. The CDR3 consists of 12 residues. The CDR3 bases are TGTGCTAGTGGGCTGGTAGCGAATGAGCAGTACTTC. This sequence encodes CASGLVANEQYF.

This clonotype was seen ten or more times. The chain has TRBV3-1 and TRBJ1-6, with D uncertain. Trimming shortened V by 1 base and J by 6 bases, and 7 bases separated the two germline ends. Germline CDR1 and CDR2: LGHDT and YNNKEL (reference sequence). CDR3 length: 14 residues. The CDR3 here is CASSQGRFNSPLHF. The CDR3 coding sequence is TGTGCCAGCAGCCAAGGACGGTTTAATTCACCCCTCCACTTT.

This chain connects TRBV6-5 to TRBJ2-2, with D possibly matching TRBD2 (8 bases). The CDR3 is 16 amino acids. With 3 bases removed from V and 3 bases from J, the gap between germline ends came to 14 bases. Germline lookup yields CDR1 MNHEY and CDR2 SVGAGI. The chain's CDR3 is CASSYSGGGDTGELFF. The CDR3 DNA reads TGTGCCAGCAGTTATTCGGGAGGGGGCGACACCGGGGAGCTGTTTTTT.

This clonotype came up once. The genes are TRBV19 and TRBJ2-1; unclear D gene. This CDR3 comprises 15 residues. Per germline, CDR1 LNHDA and CDR2 SQIVND (reference sequence). Trimming took 7 bases from V and 8 from J, leaving 21 bases between them. The CDR3 protein is CASNSVKRKGHEQFF. The CDR3 bases are TGTGCCAGTAACTCGGTTAAACGGAAAGGGCATGAGCAGTTCTTC.

This clonotype was picked up many times. This sequence joins TRBV11-3 and TRBJ1-3, with a weak D call TRBD1 (6 bases). Germline values: CDR1 SGHNT, CDR2 YENEEA. The V end was cut by 5 bases, the J end by 2 bases, with 13 bases between. The CDR3 length is 15 residues. CDR3 coding DNA: TGTGCCAGCAGCCTAACAGGGTTAACTGGAAACACCATATATTTT. Protein: CASSLTGLTGNTIYF.

The table lists this clonotype with many counts. The V call is TRBV4-1, the J call TRBJ2-5; the match to TRBD2 covers 10 bases. The germline gives CDR1 MGHRA, CDR2 YSYEKL. The CDR3 is made up of 17 amino acids. V lost 0 bases and J lost 5; bases outside the gene matches: 9. The CDR3 loop is CASSQDPSGSKKETQYF. The CDR3 region has the DNA TGCGCCAGCAGCCAAGATCCTAGCGGGAGTAAGAAGGAGACCCAGTACTTC.

This clonotype appeared a single time. The chain uses TRBV19 and TRBJ2-5, with 10 bases fitting TRBD1. The V gene end was trimmed by 7 bases and the J gene end by 4 bases; junction bases not matched to a gene: 6. Germline CDR1 and CDR2: LNHDA and SQIVND (reference sequence). The CDR3 is made up of 14 amino acids. CDR3 protein: CASKTGGSVETQYF. The CDR3, as DNA: TGTGCCAGTAAGACAGGGGGCTCGGTAGAGACCCAGTACTTC.

This chain connects TRBV7-6 to TRBJ2-1, with D maybe TRBD2 (6 bases). Germline V gives CDR1 SGHVS, CDR2 FNYEAQ. This CDR3 has 13 residues. Trimming took 5 bases from V and 9 from J, leaving 14 bases between them. The CDR3: CASSPELATEQFF. The CDR3 bases are TGTGCCAGCAGCCCGGAGCTAGCGACTGAGCAGTTCTTC.